This T cell receptor beta chain originates from a study of blood T cells in healthy people across ages. Whole-study context: About one barcoded beta molecule per two T cells came from capture by template switching. Points from the study as a whole: Roughly linearly, TCR beta diversity per million T cells fell as age increased.

For this clonotype: No antigen is known for it.

A second roughly 6 to 11 cycle PCR used barcoded and J-beta primers. TCRdb fed the 5' RACE reads into MiXCR, producing one record per CDR3 protein. The data show about 900,000 distinct CDR3 sequences, around 48% seen once. Trimming cost V 5 bases and J 4 bases, with 9 bases left between them. This CDR3 region has 13 residues. The germline V gene has CDR1 SQVTM and CDR2 ANQGSEA. The sequence came from a man younger than 40 in good health. The sequencing sample was made of blood. The V gene is TRBV29-1, the J gene TRBJ2-6; D remains ambiguous. The CDR3 DNA reads TGCAGCGTTTCCCGTAGGGGGGCCAACGTCCTGACTTTC. It translates to CSVSRRGANVLTF.